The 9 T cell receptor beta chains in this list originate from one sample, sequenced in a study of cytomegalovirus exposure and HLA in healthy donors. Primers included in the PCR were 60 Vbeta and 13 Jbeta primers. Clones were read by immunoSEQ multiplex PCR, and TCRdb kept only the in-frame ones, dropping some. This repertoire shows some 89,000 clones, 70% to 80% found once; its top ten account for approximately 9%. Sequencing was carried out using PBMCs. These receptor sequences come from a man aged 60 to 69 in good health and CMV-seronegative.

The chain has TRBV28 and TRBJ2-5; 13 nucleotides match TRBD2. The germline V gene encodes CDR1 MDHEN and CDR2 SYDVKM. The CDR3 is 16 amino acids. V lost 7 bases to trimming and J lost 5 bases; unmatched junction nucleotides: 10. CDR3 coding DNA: TGTGCCAGCAATCTCGCCGGGACTAGCGGGATGGAGACCCAGTACTTC. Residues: CASNLAGTSGMETQYF.

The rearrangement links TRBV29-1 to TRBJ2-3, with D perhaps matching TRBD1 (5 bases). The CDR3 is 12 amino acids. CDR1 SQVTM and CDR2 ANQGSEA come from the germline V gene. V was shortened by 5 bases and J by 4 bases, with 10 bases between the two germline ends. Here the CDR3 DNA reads TGCAGCGTTTCCAGGGTCGCAGATACGCAGTATTTT. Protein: CSVSRVADTQYF.

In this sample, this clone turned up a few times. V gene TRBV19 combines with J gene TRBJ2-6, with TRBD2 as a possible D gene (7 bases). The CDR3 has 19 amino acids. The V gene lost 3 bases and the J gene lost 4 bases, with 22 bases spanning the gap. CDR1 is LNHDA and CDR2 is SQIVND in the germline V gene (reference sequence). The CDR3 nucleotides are TGTGCCAGTAGTATCCCCTCAGACTCCCGGGGGGCGGGGGCCAACGTCCTGACTTTC. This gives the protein CASSIPSDSRGAGANVLTF.

This CDR3 is CASSLVRAIARASPNEQFF. Here the CDR3 DNA reads TGTGCCAGCAGCTTAGTAAGGGCGATAGCGCGGGCTAGTCCCAATGAGCAGTTCTTC. The chain links TRBV7-8 to TRBJ2-1; D may be TRBD2 (5 bases). V lost 1 base and J 6 bases, leaving 25 bases between the germline ends. This CDR3 has 19 residues. CDR1 and CDR2 from the germline V gene are SGHVS and FQNEAQ. Based on the CDR3 plus reference TRBV7-8 and TRBJ2-1, the full variable domain is GAGVSQSPRYKVAKRGQDVALRCDPISGHVSLFWYQQALGQGPEFLTYFQNEAQLDKSGLPSDRFFAERPEGSVSTLKIQRTQQEDSAVYLCASSLVRAIARASPNEQFFGPGTRLTVL.

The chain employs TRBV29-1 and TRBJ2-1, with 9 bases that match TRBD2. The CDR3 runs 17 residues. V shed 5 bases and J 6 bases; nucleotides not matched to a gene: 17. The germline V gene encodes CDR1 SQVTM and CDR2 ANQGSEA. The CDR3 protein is CSVRVGVPSGAGNEQFF. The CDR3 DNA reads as TGCAGCGTTAGGGTAGGGGTTCCTAGCGGGGCGGGCAATGAGCAGTTCTTC.

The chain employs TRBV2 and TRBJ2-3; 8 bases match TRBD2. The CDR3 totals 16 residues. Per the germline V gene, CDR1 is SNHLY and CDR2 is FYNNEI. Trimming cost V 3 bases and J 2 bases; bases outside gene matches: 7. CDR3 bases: TGTGCCAGCAGTGACCGGCTAGCGGGCTACACAGATACGCAGTATTTT. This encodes CASSDRLAGYTDTQYF.

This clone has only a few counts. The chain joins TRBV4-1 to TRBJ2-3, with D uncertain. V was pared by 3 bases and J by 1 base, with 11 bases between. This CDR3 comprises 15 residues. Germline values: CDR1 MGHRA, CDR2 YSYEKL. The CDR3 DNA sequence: TGCGCCAGCAGCCACCTAGGTCTTGGCACAGATACGCAGTATTTT. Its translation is CASSHLGLGTDTQYF.

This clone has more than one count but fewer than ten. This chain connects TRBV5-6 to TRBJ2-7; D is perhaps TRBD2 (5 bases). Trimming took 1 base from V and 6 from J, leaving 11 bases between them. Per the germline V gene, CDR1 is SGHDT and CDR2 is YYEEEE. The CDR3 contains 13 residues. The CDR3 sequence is CASSLWERAEQYF. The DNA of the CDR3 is TGTGCCAGCAGCTTGTGGGAGCGCGCCGAGCAGTACTTC.

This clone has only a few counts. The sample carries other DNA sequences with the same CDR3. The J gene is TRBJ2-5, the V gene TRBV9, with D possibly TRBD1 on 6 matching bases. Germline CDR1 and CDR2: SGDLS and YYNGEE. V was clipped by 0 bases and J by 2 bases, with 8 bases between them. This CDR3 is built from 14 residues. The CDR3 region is CASSVGTVQETQYF. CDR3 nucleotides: TGTGCCAGCAGCGTAGGGACAGTTCAAGAGACCCAGTACTTC.